Detailed here is one T cell receptor (beta chain). Under the authors' procedure: Estimates of nucleated cell counts were drawn from the amplification of reference gene primers. TCRdb keeps only in-frame clones here, not all; method: immunoSEQ multiplex PCR. V and J calls and clone size follow that table, whereas D and trimming were derived from the DNA. The table has roughly 110,000 clones, about nine tenths seen once. These data are taken from a study of blood T cell repertoires in COVID-19. Across the whole study: Acute and convalescent COVID-19 samples came from the United States, Italy and Spain. In each case, the material was cDNA or gDNA derived from T cells, B-cell-depleted T cells, or PBMCs.

This CDR3 has 12 amino acids. The ends were cut back, 6 bases at V and 7 bases at J, with 12 bases in the middle. Germline V gene sequence: CDR1 SGHTA, CDR2 FQGNSA. The clonotype originates from a man aged 35 to 55 with acute or convalescent COVID-19. The sample taken for sequencing was peripheral blood. V gene TRBV7-2 combines with J gene TRBJ1-1; D unresolved. CDR3 loop: CASRASPSEAFF. The CDR3 DNA is TGTGCCAGCAGAGCGTCCCCCAGTGAAGCTTTCTTT.